The clone carrying this T cell receptor (beta chain) occurred many times. The target antigen is unknown. One entry per CDR3 protein, called by TCRdb with MiXCR from the reads. The table includes roughly 180,000 distinct CDR3 sequences, over 25% detected once. Between the trimmed V and J ends, which lost 6 bases and 4 bases, there was a span of 19 bases. The CDR3 contains 16 residues. This sample is part of a study of T cell repertoires in cytomegalovirus infection. About the research overall: A matching HLA type, together with CMV infection, was signaled by public TCR beta signatures. General observations from the study: Ex vivo, HLA-C-restricted CMV-specific TCR beta clonotypes prevailed over the rest of the response.

The sample taken for sequencing was PBMCs. The origin of this receptor is a human donor in good health (CMV status not recorded). Some clones in this sample may be carry-over from other donors' samples. The gene calls are TRBV12-3 or TRBV12-4 and TRBJ1-3, with D maybe TRBD1 (6 bases). The CDR3 sequence: CASRLRDTLSGNTIYF. The CDR3 DNA is TGTGCCAGCAGGCTCCGGGACACCCTCTCGGGAAACACCATATATTTT.